Following are 25 T cell receptor beta chains from one sample sequenced in a study of cytotoxic CD8 clonotypes in ibrutinib-treated CLL. Sequenced by immunoSEQ multiplex PCR; TCRdb stores in-frame clones only, minus some. The sample consists of 250,000 or so clones, 70% of them appearing once. Sample: PBMCs, taken after 24 months of ibrutinib treatment. The receptors derive from a human donor with chronic lymphocytic leukemia.

V and J are TRBV7-3 and TRBJ2-5; 9 bases agree with TRBD1. The ends lost 3 bases at V and 5 bases at J; junction bases unmatched: 7. Germline V gene sequence: CDR1 SGHTA, CDR2 FQGTGA. The CDR3 runs 15 residues. CDR3 loop: CASSLTGGHGETQYF. DNA for the CDR3: TGTGCCAGCAGCTTGACAGGGGGTCACGGGGAGACCCAGTACTTC.

Here the CDR3 reads CASSLDTAETQYF. Here the CDR3 DNA reads TGTGCCAGCAGCTTAGACACAGCTGAGACCCAGTACTTC. V and J are TRBV7-9 and TRBJ2-5; unclear D gene. The CDR3 totals 13 residues. Germline CDR1 and CDR2: SEHNR and FQNEAQ (reference sequence). The V end lost 1 base, the J end lost 5 bases, and 8 bases lay between the germline ends.

This clone occurred a few times. The rearrangement joins TRBV2 to TRBJ1-2; TRBD1 matches 8 bases. CDR3 length equals 14 residues. With V trimmed by 8 bases and J by 0 bases, 5 bases remained unmatched. The germline CDR1 and CDR2 sequences are SNHLY and FYNNEI. CDR3 DNA sequence: TGTGCCAGCGGACAGGGCGGCGCTAACTATGGCTACACCTTC. Residues: CASGQGGANYGYTF.

The chain joins TRBV30 to TRBJ2-2; no clear D. CDR3 length: 12 residues. Germline V gives CDR1 GTSNPN, CDR2 SVGIG (reference sequence). The V end lost 3 bases, the J end lost 3 bases, and 5 bases lay between the germline ends. The CDR3 region has the DNA TGTGCCTGGAGATTTTACACCGGGGAGCTGTTTTTT. This sequence encodes CAWRFYTGELFF.

The chain is built from TRBV7-9 and TRBJ2-5; a weak D match, TRBD2 (6 bases). This CDR3 is built from 17 residues. V was pared by 4 bases and J by 1 base, with 19 bases between. CDR1 SEHNR and CDR2 FQNEAQ come from the germline V gene (reference sequence). The CDR3 bases are TGTGCCAGCAGCTCCTATTTTGGGACTCCGACCCAAGAGACCCAGTACTTC. This translates into CASSSYFGTPTQETQYF. Full variable domain (outside the CDR3, taken from reference TRBV7-9 and TRBJ2-5): DTGVSQNPRHKITKRGQNVTFRCDPISEHNRLYWYRQTLGQGPEFLTYFQNEAQLEKSRLLSDRFSAERPKGSFSTLEIQRTEQGDSAMYLCASSSYFGTPTQETQYFGPGTRLLVL.

The J gene is TRBJ2-1, the V gene TRBV18; TRBD2 matches at 9 bases. Germline CDR1 is KGHSH and CDR2 is LQKENI. V dropped 5 bases and J dropped 8; count of bases not matched to a gene: 19. The CDR3 extends over 18 amino acids. The CDR3 loop is CASSFPKGLAIGQDEQFF. The CDR3 DNA reads as TGTGCCAGCTCATTTCCGAAAGGACTAGCGATTGGTCAGGATGAGCAGTTCTTC.

Concerning this clone itself: Different DNA sequences within this sample yield the same CDR3. The chain carries TRBV6-5 and TRBJ1-1; TRBD1 aligns across 8 bases. The CDR3 runs to 14 residues. V lost 4 bases to trimming and J lost 5 bases; unmatched junction nucleotides: 6. Germline CDR1 MNHEY, CDR2 SVGAGI. The chain's CDR3 is CASSLDRGGTEAFF. In nucleotides, the CDR3 is TGTGCCAGCAGTTTAGACAGGGGAGGGACTGAAGCTTTCTTT.

The gene calls are TRBV6-5 and TRBJ2-7; tentatively, D is TRBD2 (6 bases). Germline CDR1 is MNHEY and CDR2 is SVGAGI. The ends were cut back, 2 bases at V and 3 bases at J, with 11 bases in the middle. The CDR3 length is 14 residues. CDR3 protein: CASSYGTEHYEQYF. The CDR3 coding sequence is TGTGCCAGCAGTTACGGGACTGAGCACTACGAGCAGTACTTC.

The chain combines TRBV30 with TRBJ2-3; maybe TRBD2 (5 bases). Trimming took off 4 bases at V and 5 bases at J, with 16 bases between the two ends. CDR3 length: 14 residues. Germline lookup yields CDR1 GTSNPN and CDR2 SVGIG (reference sequence). The CDR3 is CAWTKDGVIDTQYF. CDR3 nucleotide sequence: TGTGCCTGGACGAAGGACGGGGTCATAGATACGCAGTATTTT.

The V call is TRBV6-1, the J call TRBJ2-1; no firm D call. This CDR3 has 15 amino acids. V lost 11 bases to trimming and J lost 7 bases, with 24 bases between them. CDR1 and CDR2 (germline): MNHNS, SASEGT. The CDR3 region has the DNA TGTGCCGGATCACCACGACAACGGGTAATGAATGAGCAGTTCTTC. Protein product: CAGSPRQRVMNEQFF.

The rearrangement joins TRBV5-1 to TRBJ2-2; 10 bases agree with TRBD1. The CDR3 contains 15 residues. Trimming took 4 bases from V and 3 from J; bases not matched to a gene: 3. Germline V gene lookup returns CDR1 SGHRS and CDR2 YFSETQ. The CDR3 protein is CASSGDRGDTGELFF. As DNA, the CDR3 is TGCGCCAGCAGCGGGGACAGGGGCGACACCGGGGAGCTGTTTTTT.

This chain links TRBV27 with TRBJ2-1, with D perhaps TRBD2 (6 bases). Germline CDR1 and CDR2: MNHEY and SMNVEV (reference sequence). The CDR3 spans 14 residues. Trimming removed 3 bases from V and 3 bases from J, with 9 bases in between. CDR3 nucleotides: TGTGCCAGCAGTTTCGGAGGGGACTACAATGAGCAGTTCTTC. Its translation is CASSFGGDYNEQFF.

V is TRBV28 and J is TRBJ1-5; D is possibly TRBD1 (5 bases). Germline CDR1 reads MDHEN; CDR2 reads SYDVKM. The germline V and J ends were trimmed by 6 bases and 8 bases, with 8 bases remaining between them. This CDR3 region has 11 residues. The CDR3 sequence is CASSRGEPQHF. Here the CDR3 DNA reads TGTGCCAGCAGCCGGGGGGAGCCCCAGCATTTT.

This sequence joins TRBV5-1 and TRBJ1-4; 9 bases agree with TRBD1. The trim removed 2 bases at V and 6 bases at J, leaving 5 bases unmatched. The CDR3 has 15 amino acids. The germline V gene has CDR1 SGHRS and CDR2 YFSETQ. CDR3 sequence: CASSFSGQGYEKLFF. The CDR3 DNA is TGCGCCAGCAGCTTCTCGGGACAGGGATATGAAAAACTGTTTTTT.

The table lists this clone with a few counts. This rearrangement joins TRBV27 to TRBJ2-3, with D perhaps matching TRBD1 (5 bases). From germline, CDR1 is MNHEY and CDR2 SMNVEV (reference sequence). Between the trimmed V and J ends, which lost 2 bases and 10 bases, there was a span of 13 bases. The CDR3 is 13 amino acids. This CDR3 reads CASSLTAVRAQYF. DNA of the CDR3: TGTGCCAGCAGTTTAACGGCGGTCAGGGCGCAGTATTTT.

CDR3 region: CASSPSGSEEETQYF. CDR3 coding DNA: TGTGCCAGCAGTCCTAGCGGGAGTGAAGAAGAGACCCAGTACTTC. The gene calls are TRBV2 and TRBJ2-5; TRBD2 matches at 10 bases. The CDR3 has 15 residues. The germline gives CDR1 SNHLY, CDR2 FYNNEI. The V gene end was trimmed by 5 bases and the J gene end by 3 bases; junction bases not matched to a gene: 6.

The J gene is TRBJ2-7, the V gene TRBV20-1; unclear D gene. Trimming took 2 bases from V and 6 from J, leaving 5 bases between them. CDR3 size: 10 residues. CDR1 DFQATT and CDR2 SNEGSKA come from the germline V gene (reference sequence). The CDR3 DNA reads TGCAGTGCTAGATGGGGCGAGCAGTACTTC. This codes for CSARWGEQYF.

This clone has a handful of counts. J is TRBJ2-5 and V is TRBV30; the match to TRBD1 covers 8 bases. CDR1 GTSNPN and CDR2 SVGIG come from the germline V gene (reference sequence). Losses at the gene ends were 1 base for V and 5 bases for J; bases not matched to a gene: 12. CDR3 length: 16 residues. The CDR3 DNA follows: TGTGCCTGGAGTGAAGGCTGGGCCACAGGGGGGGAGACCCAGTACTTC. This translates into CAWSEGWATGGETQYF.

This chain connects TRBV5-1 to TRBJ2-3; D ambiguous. CDR3 length: 14 amino acids. CDR1 and CDR2 (germline): SGHRS, YFSETQ. V shed 0 bases and J shed 0 bases, with 5 bases lying between them. The CDR3 nucleotides read TGCGCCAGCAGCTTGGTTGACAGCACAGATACGCAGTATTTT. It specifies CASSLVDSTDTQYF.

The J gene is TRBJ2-1, the V gene TRBV6-5, with TRBD1 matching over 8 bases. The V and J ends lost 5 bases and 1 base, in that order; junction bases with no gene match: 4. The CDR3 has 15 amino acids. From germline, CDR1 is MNHEY and CDR2 SVGAGI. The CDR3 loop reads CASSNTGGSYNEQFF. CDR3 DNA sequence: TGTGCCAGCAGTAATACAGGGGGTTCCTACAATGAGCAGTTCTTC.

The chain recombines TRBV15 with TRBJ1-3; D may be TRBD1 (5 bases). Germline CDR1 and CDR2: LNHNV and YYDKDF (reference sequence). The CDR3 length is 15 residues. Trimming removed 0 bases from V and 1 base from J, with 7 bases in between. The CDR3 bases are TGTGCCACCAGCAGAGAGGCAGGGTCTGGAAACACCATATATTTT. It is translated as CATSREAGSGNTIYF.

The chain is built from TRBV9 and TRBJ2-3; a possible D gene is TRBD2 (5 bases). The CDR3 sequence is 13 residues long. Per germline, CDR1 SGDLS and CDR2 YYNGEE. The germline V and J ends were trimmed by 7 bases and 0 bases, with 9 bases remaining between them. The CDR3 sequence is CASEGASTDTQYF. Written as DNA, the CDR3 is TGTGCCAGCGAGGGCGCGAGCACAGATACGCAGTATTTT.

The gene calls are TRBV10-2 and TRBJ2-7; D call uncertain. The CDR3 is made up of 12 amino acids. V was pared by 6 bases and J by 1 base, with 7 bases between. CDR1 is WSHSY and CDR2 is SAAADI in the germline V gene. The CDR3 region is CASRNLSYEQYF. CDR3 nucleotide sequence: TGCGCCAGCAGAAACTTATCCTACGAGCAGTACTTC.

V usage is TRBV7-9 and J usage is TRBJ2-2; D gene unclear. The CDR3 has 14 amino acids. Germline V CDR1 and CDR2: SEHNR, FQNEAQ (reference sequence). The ends were cut back, 7 bases at V and 7 bases at J, with 16 bases in the middle. This chain's CDR3 is CASKSGIGFGELFF. Written as DNA, the CDR3 is TGTGCCAGCAAGTCGGGCATTGGCTTCGGGGAGCTGTTTTTT.

This clone showed up just a few times. This chain uses TRBV11-2 with TRBJ1-2; D is undetermined. V lost 1 base and J lost 4, with 4 bases in between. CDR3 size: 12 residues. The germline V gene encodes CDR1 SGHAT and CDR2 FQNNGV. The CDR3 spells CASSLAAYGYTF. The CDR3, as DNA: TGTGCCAGCAGCTTAGCGGCCTATGGCTACACCTTC.